Given below is one TCR beta chain in context. The antigen is not known. TCRB transcripts that were expressed got sequenced, as all of the isolated RNA had been reverse transcribed. Repertoires were generated with immunoSEQ multiplex PCR, while TCRdb's copy carries only in-frame clones and drops some. The sample has some 150,000 clones; 8.5% to 10% are singletons. Unmatched junction bases numbered 2, after V lost 6 bases and J lost 4 bases. CDR3 length equals 13 residues. Per germline, CDR1 KGHSH and CDR2 LQKENI. This sample is drawn from a study of beta chain features in type 1 diabetes. Study outcomes and limitations: In type 1 diabetes patients, VDJ junctions had fewer insertions; deletions at these junctions were more frequent. Naive, central memory and regulatory TCRB repertoires appeared more similar among patients than healthy donors. Significant though moderate, a shortening of TCRB CDR3s appeared in all four CD4+ subsets of Type 1 diabetes patients. PCR could preferentially amplify shorter templates, alike in patients and controls.

This clonotype was sampled from a young woman with type 1 diabetes. The material sequenced was central memory CD4+ T cells from blood. The chain employs TRBV18 and TRBJ1-3; 8 bases agree with TRBD1. The CDR3 is CASSDRDGNTIYF. The CDR3 DNA sequence: TGTGCCAGCTCGGACAGGGACGGAAACACCATATATTTT.